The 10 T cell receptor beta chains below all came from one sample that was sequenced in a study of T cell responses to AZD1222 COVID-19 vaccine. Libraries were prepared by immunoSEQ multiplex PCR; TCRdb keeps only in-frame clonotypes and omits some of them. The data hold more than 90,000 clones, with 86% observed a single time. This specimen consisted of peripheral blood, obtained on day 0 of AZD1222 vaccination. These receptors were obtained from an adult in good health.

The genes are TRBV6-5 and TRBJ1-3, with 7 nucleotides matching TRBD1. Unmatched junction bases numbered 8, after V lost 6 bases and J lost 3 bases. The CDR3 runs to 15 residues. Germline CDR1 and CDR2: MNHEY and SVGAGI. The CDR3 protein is CASRTGAAGGNTIYF. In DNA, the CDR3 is TGTGCCAGCAGAACAGGGGCCGCGGGTGGAAACACCATATATTTT.

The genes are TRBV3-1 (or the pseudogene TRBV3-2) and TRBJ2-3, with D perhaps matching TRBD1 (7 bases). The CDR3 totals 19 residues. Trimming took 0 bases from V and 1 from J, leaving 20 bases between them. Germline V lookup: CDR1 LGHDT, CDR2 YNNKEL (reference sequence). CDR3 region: CASSQDIPTGRLGTDTQYF. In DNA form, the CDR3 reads TGTGCCAGCAGCCAAGATATCCCGACAGGGAGGTTGGGCACAGATACGCAGTATTTT.

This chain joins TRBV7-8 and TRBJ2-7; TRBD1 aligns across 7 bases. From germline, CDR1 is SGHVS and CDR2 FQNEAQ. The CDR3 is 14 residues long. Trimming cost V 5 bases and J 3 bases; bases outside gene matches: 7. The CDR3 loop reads CASSLGQVFYEQYF. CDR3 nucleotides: TGTGCCAGCAGCCTCGGACAGGTATTCTACGAGCAGTACTTC.

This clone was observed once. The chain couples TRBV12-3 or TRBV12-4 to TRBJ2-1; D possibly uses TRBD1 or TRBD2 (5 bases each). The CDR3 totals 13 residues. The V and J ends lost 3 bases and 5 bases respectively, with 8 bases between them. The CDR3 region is CASSLRGDNEQFF. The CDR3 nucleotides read TGTGCCAGCAGTTTGAGGGGAGACAATGAGCAGTTCTTC.

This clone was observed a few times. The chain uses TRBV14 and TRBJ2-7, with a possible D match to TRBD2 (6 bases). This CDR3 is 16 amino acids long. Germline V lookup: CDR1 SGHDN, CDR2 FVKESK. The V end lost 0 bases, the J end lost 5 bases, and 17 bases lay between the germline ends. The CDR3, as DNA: TGTGCCAGCAGCCAAGATTATGGAGGGAGACGGAACGAGCAGTACTTC. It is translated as CASSQDYGGRRNEQYF.

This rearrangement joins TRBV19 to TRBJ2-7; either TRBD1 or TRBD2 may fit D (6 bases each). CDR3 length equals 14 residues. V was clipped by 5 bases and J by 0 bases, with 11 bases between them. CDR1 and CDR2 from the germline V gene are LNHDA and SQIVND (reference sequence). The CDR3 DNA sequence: TGTGCCAGTAGTTTGGGGGGCACCTCCTACGAGCAGTACTTC. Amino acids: CASSLGGTSYEQYF.

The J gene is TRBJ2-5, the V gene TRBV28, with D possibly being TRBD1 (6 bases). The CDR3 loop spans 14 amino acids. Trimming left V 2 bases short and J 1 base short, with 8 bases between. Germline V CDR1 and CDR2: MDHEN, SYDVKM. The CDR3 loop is CASSLEGGQETQYF. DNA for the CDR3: TGTGCCAGCAGTTTAGAAGGGGGCCAAGAGACCCAGTACTTC. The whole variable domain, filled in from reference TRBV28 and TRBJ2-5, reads DVKVTQSSRYLVKRTGEKVFLECVQDMDHENMFWYRQDPGLGLRLIYFSYDVKMKEKGDIPEGYSVSREKKERFSLILESASTNQTSMYLCASSLEGGQETQYFGPGTRLLVL.

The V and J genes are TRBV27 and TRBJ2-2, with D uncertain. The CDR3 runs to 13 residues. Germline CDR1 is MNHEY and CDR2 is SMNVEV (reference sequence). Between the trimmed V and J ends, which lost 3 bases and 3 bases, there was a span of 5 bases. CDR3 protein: CASSFRDTGELFF. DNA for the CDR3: TGTGCCAGCAGTTTCCGGGACACCGGGGAGCTGTTTTTT.

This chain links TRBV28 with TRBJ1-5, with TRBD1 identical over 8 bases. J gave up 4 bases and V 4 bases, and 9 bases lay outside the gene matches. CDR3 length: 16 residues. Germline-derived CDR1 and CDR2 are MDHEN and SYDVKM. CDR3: CASSWGGRGRNQPQHF. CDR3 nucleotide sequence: TGTGCCAGCAGTTGGGGCGGCAGGGGGCGAAATCAGCCCCAGCATTTT.

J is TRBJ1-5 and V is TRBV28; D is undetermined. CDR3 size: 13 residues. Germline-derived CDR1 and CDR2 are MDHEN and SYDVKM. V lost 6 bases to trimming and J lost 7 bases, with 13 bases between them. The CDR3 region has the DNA TGTGCCAGCAGCATAGGTAGCGGGCAGCCCCAGCATTTT. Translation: CASSIGSGQPQHF. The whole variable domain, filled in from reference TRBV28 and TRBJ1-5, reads DVKVTQSSRYLVKRTGEKVFLECVQDMDHENMFWYRQDPGLGLRLIYFSYDVKMKEKGDIPEGYSVSREKKERFSLILESASTNQTSMYLCASSIGSGQPQHFGDGTRLSIL.